This T cell receptor (beta chain) was recorded in a study of CD8+CD57+ T cells in acquired aplastic anemia. Study-wide context: CD4+ and CD8+ cells, once sorted, gave DNA averaging roughly 3.2 ug.

The CDR3 is 12 amino acids. Unmatched junction bases numbered 8, after V lost 6 bases and J lost 11 bases. The V gene's germline CDR1 is ENHRY and CDR2 SYGVKD. Profiling that covered TCR beta VDJ and CDR3 relied on genomic DNA as its template. TCRdb re-derived calls from the reads in MiXCR, one entry per CDR3 protein. Altogether about half a million distinct CDR3 sequences are present, around a third being singletons, with the ten largest covering less than 0.85%. All sequencing subjects had displayed CD8+CD57+ cell expansion on flow cytometry. With no exception, the patients had severe acquired aplastic anemia.

The rearrangement links TRBV10-3 to TRBJ2-3, with 7 bases lining up with TRBD2. The sample comprised sorted CD4+, CD8+, or CD8+CD57+ T cells (not recorded which) from PBMCs. The origin of this receptor is a human donor with aplastic anemia. The CDR3 sequence is CAISREGNEQYF. CDR3 nucleotide sequence: TGTGCCATCAGCAGGGAGGGCAATGAGCAGTATTTT.